These 8 T cell receptor beta chains share one sample of origin, sequenced in a study of tumor-infiltrating lymphocytes in primary liver carcinoma (dated by TCRdb to 2016 to 2017). The reads were generated on an Illumina HiSeq 2500. Starting from 500 to 600 ng total RNA, TCRbeta-specific cDNA was produced by reverse transcription with a constant-region primer and ProtoScript II reverse transcriptase. TCRbeta libraries were built with three nested multiplex PCR rounds, a slightly modified ARM-PCR procedure. The first two PCR rounds used multiplex TRBV1-TRBV30 forward primers with a Cbeta reverse primer, each for roughly 10 cycles. The raw public reads went through TCRdb reprocessing: fastp at Q25, MiXCR clone calling, in-frame beta chains kept. Rows are unified per CDR3 protein, each entry keeping the most common DNA and genes. The sample table lists over 95,000 distinct CDR3 sequences, over 55% of them with a count of one. The ten top clones hold roughly 10% of the sample.

Total RNA and DNA were co-extracted without cell sorting from approximately 22-30 mg of bulk tissue using the AllPrep DNA/RNA mini kit. The sample comprised liver tumor tissue from sampling region 5. The sample's cell subset or site label, in plain terms: tumor region T5, tumor centre. All receptors derive from a woman between 55 and 75 years old with primary liver carcinoma and hepatitis B virus infection.

As concerns this clonotype: Germline and junction disagree at one end, which may indicate a read error. V gene TRBV11-3 combines with J gene TRBJ2-3; 8 bases align to TRBD2. The CDR3 is 14 amino acids. Germline assignment: CDR1 SGHNT and CDR2 YENEEA. The CDR3 DNA reads as TGTGCCAGTAGCTTTCGGACTAGCATAGATACACAGTATTTT. As protein: CASSFRTSIDTQYF. Supplemented by reference TRBV11-3 and TRBJ2-3, the full variable domain reads EAGVVQSPRYKIIEKKQPVAFWCNPISGHNTLYWYLQNLGQGPELLIRYENEEAVDDSQLPKDRFSAERLKGVDSTLKIQPAELGDSAVYLCASSFRTSIDTQYFGPGTRLTVL.

The rearrangement links TRBV7-9 to TRBJ2-3; no definite D call. This CDR3 region has 15 residues. Germline-derived CDR1 and CDR2 are SEHNR and FQNEAQ (reference sequence). The ends were cut back, 1 base at V and 1 base at J, with 9 bases in the middle. The CDR3 loop reads CASSLVARGTDTQYF. The CDR3 DNA is TGTGCCAGCAGCTTAGTCGCACGGGGCACAGATACGCAGTATTTT. Full variable domain (rest looked up from reference TRBV7-9 and TRBJ2-3): DTGVSQNPRHKITKRGQNVTFRCDPISEHNRLYWYRQTLGQGPEFLTYFQNEAQLEKSRLLSDRFSAERPKGSFSTLEIQRTEQGDSAMYLCASSLVARGTDTQYFGPGTRLTVL.

This clonotype has at least ten counts. This chain connects TRBV6-9 to TRBJ2-4; 11 nucleotides line up with TRBD2. This CDR3 has 15 residues. CDR1 is MNHGY and CDR2 is SVAAGI in the germline V gene. Trimming cost V 11 bases and J 2 bases; bases outside gene matches: 8. The CDR3 spells CARELAGVPKNIQYF. The DNA for the CDR3 is TGTGCCCGAGAACTAGCGGGAGTACCCAAAAACATTCAGTACTTC.

This clonotype is classed as medium-sized. The chain carries TRBV29-1 and TRBJ2-5; 7 bases fit TRBD1. From germline, CDR1 is SQVTM and CDR2 ANQGSEA. The CDR3 sequence is 15 residues long. With V trimmed by 1 base and J by 5 bases, 10 bases remained unmatched. CDR3 residues: CSVEGPTGSIETQYF. The CDR3 coding sequence is TGCAGCGTTGAAGGCCCGACAGGGTCCATTGAGACCCAGTACTTC.

V is TRBV6-5 and J is TRBJ2-7, with a tentative D call TRBD2 (6 bases). V lost 5 bases and J lost 3, with 14 bases in between. Germline loops: CDR1 MNHEY, CDR2 SVGAGI. The CDR3 spans 14 residues. The chain's CDR3 is CASSSVTRIYEQYF. DNA for the CDR3: TGTGCCAGCAGTAGCGTGACTAGGATCTACGAGCAGTACTTC.

V and J are TRBV20-1 and TRBJ2-2, with a weak D call TRBD1 (5 bases). The CDR3 sequence is 16 residues long. Trimming took off 0 bases at V and 0 bases at J, with 11 bases between the two ends. Germline V gene sequence: CDR1 DFQATT, CDR2 SNEGSKA (reference sequence). CDR3 sequence reads: CSARDLKGSNTGELFF. CDR3 sequence (DNA): TGCAGTGCTAGAGATCTGAAGGGGTCGAACACCGGGGAGCTGTTTTTT.

The rearrangement links TRBV13 to TRBJ1-1, with TRBD1 as a possible D gene (6 bases). The V gene lost 3 bases and the J gene lost 9 bases, with 17 bases spanning the gap. CDR1 is PRHDT and CDR2 is FYEKMQ in the germline V gene (reference sequence). The CDR3 runs 14 residues. For the CDR3, the DNA is TGTGCCAGCAGCTTCCAGCAGGGGAGTACTCAAGCTTTCTTT. This sequence encodes CASSFQQGSTQAFF.

Comment on this clonotype: A read error may account for a junction end that differs from germline. The chain uses TRBV11-1 and TRBJ2-1; 11 bases line up with TRBD2. CDR3 length: 16 amino acids. The germline gives CDR1 SGHAT, CDR2 FQDESV (reference sequence). The CDR3 DNA follows: TGTGCCGGCAGCTTAGAATCTAGCGGGAGGTACAATAAGCAGTTCTTC. Encoded protein: CAGSLESSGRYNKQFF.